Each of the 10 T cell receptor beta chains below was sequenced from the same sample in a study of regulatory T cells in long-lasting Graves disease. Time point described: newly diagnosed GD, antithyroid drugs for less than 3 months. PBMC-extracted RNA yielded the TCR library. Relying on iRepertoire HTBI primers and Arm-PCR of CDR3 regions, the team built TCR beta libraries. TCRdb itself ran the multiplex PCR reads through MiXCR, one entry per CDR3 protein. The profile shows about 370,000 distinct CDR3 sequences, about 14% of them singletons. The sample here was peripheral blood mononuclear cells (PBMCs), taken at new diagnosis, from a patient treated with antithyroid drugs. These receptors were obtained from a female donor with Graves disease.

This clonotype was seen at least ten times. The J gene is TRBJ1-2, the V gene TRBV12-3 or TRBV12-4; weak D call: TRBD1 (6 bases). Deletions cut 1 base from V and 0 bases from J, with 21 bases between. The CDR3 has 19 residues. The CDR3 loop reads CASSLGFGGAGTPNYGYTF. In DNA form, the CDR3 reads TGTGCCAGCAGTTTAGGATTCGGGGGGGCAGGAACACCTAACTATGGCTACACCTTC.

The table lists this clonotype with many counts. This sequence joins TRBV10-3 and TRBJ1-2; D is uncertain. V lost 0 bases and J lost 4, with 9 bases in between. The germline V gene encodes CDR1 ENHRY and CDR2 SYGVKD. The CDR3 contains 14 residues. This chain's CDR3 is CAISESIWSYGYTF. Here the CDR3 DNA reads TGTGCCATCAGTGAGTCGATATGGAGCTATGGCTACACCTTC.

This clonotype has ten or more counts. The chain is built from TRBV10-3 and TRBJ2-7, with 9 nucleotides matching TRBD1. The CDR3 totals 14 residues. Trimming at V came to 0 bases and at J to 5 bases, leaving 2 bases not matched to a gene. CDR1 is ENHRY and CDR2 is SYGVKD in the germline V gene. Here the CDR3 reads CAISESGQGDEQYF. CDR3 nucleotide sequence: TGTGCCATCAGTGAGTCGGGACAGGGCGACGAGCAGTACTTC.

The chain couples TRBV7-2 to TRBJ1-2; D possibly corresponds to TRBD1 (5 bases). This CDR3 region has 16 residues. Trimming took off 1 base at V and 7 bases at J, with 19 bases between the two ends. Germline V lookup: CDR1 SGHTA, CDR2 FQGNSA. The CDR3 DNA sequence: TGTGCCAGCAGCTTAGTAGGGGCAGGGATGTTTAGTGGCTACACCTTC. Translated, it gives CASSLVGAGMFSGYTF.

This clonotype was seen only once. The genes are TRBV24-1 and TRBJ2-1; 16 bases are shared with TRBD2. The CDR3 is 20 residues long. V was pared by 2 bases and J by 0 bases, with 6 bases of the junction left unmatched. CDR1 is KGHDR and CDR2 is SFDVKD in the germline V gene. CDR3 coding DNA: TGTGCCACCAGTGATTCCCTGGGACTAGCGGGAGGGAGCTCCTACAATGAGCAGTTCTTC. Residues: CATSDSLGLAGGSSYNEQFF.

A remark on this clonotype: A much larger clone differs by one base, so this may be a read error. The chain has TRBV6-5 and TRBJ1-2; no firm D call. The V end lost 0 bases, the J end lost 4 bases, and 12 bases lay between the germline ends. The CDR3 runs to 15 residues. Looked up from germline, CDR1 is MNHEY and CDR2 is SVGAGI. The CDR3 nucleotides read TGTGCCAGCAGTTACTCGGATATAGGAGGCTATGGCTACACCTTC. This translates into CASSYSDIGGYGYTF.

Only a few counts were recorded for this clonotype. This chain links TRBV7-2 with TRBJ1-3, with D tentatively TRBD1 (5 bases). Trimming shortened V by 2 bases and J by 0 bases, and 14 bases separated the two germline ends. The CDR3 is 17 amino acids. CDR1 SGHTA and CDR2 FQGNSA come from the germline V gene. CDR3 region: CASSLNEGISSGNTIYF. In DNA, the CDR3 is TGTGCCAGCAGCTTAAACGAGGGGATATCCTCTGGAAACACCATATATTTT.

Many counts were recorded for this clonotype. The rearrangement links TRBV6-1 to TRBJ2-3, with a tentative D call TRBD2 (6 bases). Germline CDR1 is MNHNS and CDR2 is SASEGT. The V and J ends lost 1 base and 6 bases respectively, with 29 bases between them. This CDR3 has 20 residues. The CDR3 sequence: CASSEVGGAGALIDSDTQYF. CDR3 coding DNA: TGTGCCAGCAGTGAAGTCGGGGGTGCGGGTGCACTTATAGATTCGGATACGCAGTATTTT.

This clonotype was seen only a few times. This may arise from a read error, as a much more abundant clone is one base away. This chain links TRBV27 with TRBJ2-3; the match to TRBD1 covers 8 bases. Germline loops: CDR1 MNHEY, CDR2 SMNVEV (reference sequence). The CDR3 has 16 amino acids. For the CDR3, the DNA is TGTGCCGGCAGTCCCGAACGGACAGGGCAAGAAGATACGCAGTATTTT. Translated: CAGSPERTGQEDTQYF.

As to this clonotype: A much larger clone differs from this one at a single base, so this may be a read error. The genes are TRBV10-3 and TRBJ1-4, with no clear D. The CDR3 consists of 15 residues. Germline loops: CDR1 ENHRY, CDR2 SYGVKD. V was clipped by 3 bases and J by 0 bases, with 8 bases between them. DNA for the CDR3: TGTGCCATCAGTGACGGCCGTACAACTAATGAAAAACTGTTTTTT. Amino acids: CAISDGRTTNEKLFF.